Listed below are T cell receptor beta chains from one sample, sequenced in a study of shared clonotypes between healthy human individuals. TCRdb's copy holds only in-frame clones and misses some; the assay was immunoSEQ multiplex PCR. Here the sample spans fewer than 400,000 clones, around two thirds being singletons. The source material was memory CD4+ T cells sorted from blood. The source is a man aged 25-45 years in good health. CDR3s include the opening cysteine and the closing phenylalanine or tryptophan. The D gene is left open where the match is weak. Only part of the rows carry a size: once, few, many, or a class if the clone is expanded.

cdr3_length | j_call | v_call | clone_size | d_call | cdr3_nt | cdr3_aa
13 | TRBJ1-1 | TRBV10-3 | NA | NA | TGTGCCATCAGTGAGTCGCTCGCGGATGAAGCTTTCTTT | CAISESLADEAFF
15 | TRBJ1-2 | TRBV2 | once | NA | TGTGCCAGCAGTGAGAGGACCCCGGGGTACTATGGCTACACCTTC | CASSERTPGYYGYTF
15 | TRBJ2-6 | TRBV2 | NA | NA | TGTGCCAGCAGTGTCAGTAACTCTGGGGCCAACGTCCTGACTTTC | CASSVSNSGANVLTF
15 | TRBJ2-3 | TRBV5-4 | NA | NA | TGTGCCAGCAGCCCGGCGACTATCTACACAGATACGCAGTATTTT | CASSPATIYTDTQYF
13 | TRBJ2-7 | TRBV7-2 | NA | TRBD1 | TGTGCCAGCAGCTTCGGGACAGCTAACGAGCAGTACTTC | CASSFGTANEQYF
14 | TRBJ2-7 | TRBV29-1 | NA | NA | TGCAGCGTTGTAGGTACCCTATCCTCCTACGAGCAGTACTTC | CSVVGTLSSYEQYF
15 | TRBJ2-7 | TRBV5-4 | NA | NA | TGTGCCAGCAGCTTGGACGGACCCCGTGCCTACGAGCAGTACTTC | CASSLDGPRAYEQYF
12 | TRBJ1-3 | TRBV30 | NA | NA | TGTGCCTGGAGTGTATCTGGAAACACCATATATTTT | CAWSVSGNTIYF
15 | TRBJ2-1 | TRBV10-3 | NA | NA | TGTGCCATCAGGCCACAGGGCGGACCTGGGAATGAGCAGTTCTTC | CAIRPQGGPGNEQFF
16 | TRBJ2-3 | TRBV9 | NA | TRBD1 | TGTGCCAGCAGCAAGGGACAGGCAATGAACACAGATACGCAGTATTTT | CASSKGQAMNTDTQYF
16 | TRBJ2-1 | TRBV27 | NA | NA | TGTGCCAGCAGTTTACAGGGTAGGGGTGGATACAATGAGCAGTTCTTC | CASSLQGRGGYNEQFF
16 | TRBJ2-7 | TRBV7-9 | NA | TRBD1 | TGTGCCAGCAGCGACCGACAGGGGATTGGTTCCTACGAGCAGTACTTC | CASSDRQGIGSYEQYF
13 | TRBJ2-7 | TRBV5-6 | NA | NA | TGTGCCAGCAGCTTGGCCCCGGGGGACGAGCAGTACTTC | CASSLAPGDEQYF
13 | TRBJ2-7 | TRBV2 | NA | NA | TGTGCCAGCCTCCGGGACGAAATGTACGAGCAGTACTTC | CASLRDEMYEQYF
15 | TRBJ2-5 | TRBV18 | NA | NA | TGTGCCAGCTCACCGAGGGCGCAGGAACAAGAGACCCAGTACTTC | CASSPRAQEQETQYF
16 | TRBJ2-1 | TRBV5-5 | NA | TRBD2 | TGTGCCAGCAGCTTGGGTCCTAGCGGGAGTTTTAATGAGCAGTTCTTC | CASSLGPSGSFNEQFF
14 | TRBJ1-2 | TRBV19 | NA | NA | TGTGCCAGTAGGAAGGCGGGGACGACTTATGGCTACACCTTC | CASRKAGTTYGYTF
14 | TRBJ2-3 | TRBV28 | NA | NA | TGTGCCAGCATGGGGGGACATTCCACAGATACGCAGTATTTT | CASMGGHSTDTQYF
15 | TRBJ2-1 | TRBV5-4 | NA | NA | TGTGCCAGCAGCTTGGAAAGCGGACCCTACAATGAGCAGTTCTTC | CASSLESGPYNEQFF